These 30 T cell receptor beta chains came from one sample sequenced in a study of cytomegalovirus exposure and HLA in healthy donors. PCR primers comprised 60 Vbeta and 13 Jbeta primers. The repertoire was sequenced with immunoSEQ multiplex PCR; TCRdb's copy has only in-frame clones and lacks some. In total, the table holds about 130,000 clones. The sample consisted of PBMCs. Receptors were obtained from a woman in her forties in good health and CMV-seronegative.

The chain combines TRBV2 with TRBJ1-2; a weak D match, TRBD1 (6 bases). In germline, CDR1 is SNHLY, CDR2 FYNNEI. The CDR3 extends over 14 amino acids. The V end was cut by 4 bases, the J end by 8 bases, with 17 bases between. The CDR3 is CASSARTASMGYTF. The CDR3, as DNA: TGTGCCAGCAGTGCCCGGACAGCCTCTATGGGCTACACCTTC.

This chain links TRBV19 with TRBJ2-3; D gene ambiguous. CDR1 LNHDA and CDR2 SQIVND come from the germline V gene (reference sequence). The CDR3 runs to 12 residues. The V end was cut by 4 bases, the J end by 2 bases, with 4 bases between. CDR3 amino acids: CASSTTTDTQYF. Here the CDR3 DNA reads TGTGCCAGTAGTACTACCACAGATACGCAGTATTTT.

The chain recombines TRBV20-1 with TRBJ2-1; possible D gene TRBD2, 6 bases. The CDR3 consists of 9 residues. Trimming shortened V by 5 bases and J by 15 bases, and 11 bases separated the two germline ends. Germline lookup yields CDR1 DFQATT and CDR2 SNEGSKA (reference sequence). CDR3 coding DNA: TGCAGTGCTGGCGGGACTCCGTTCTTC. Encoded protein: CSAGGTPFF.

This sequence joins TRBV6-4 and TRBJ2-3, with TRBD2 matching 10 bases. The V segment lost 8 bases and the J segment 6 bases; nucleotides outside the gene matches: 14. The CDR3 runs 16 residues. The germline V gene has CDR1 MRHNA and CDR2 SNTAGT. In nucleotides, the CDR3 is TGTGCCAGCTCCCCAAACAGCGGGGGGGCCAGCGATACGCAGTATTTT. Its protein product is CASSPNSGGASDTQYF.

The chain joins TRBV6-6 to TRBJ2-5; TRBD2 agrees at 8 bases. This CDR3 spans 14 amino acids. V shed 5 bases, J shed 1 base, and the junction held 3 bases outside the gene matches. From germline, CDR1 is MNHNY and CDR2 SVGAGI (reference sequence). The CDR3 here is CASSPGGAQETQYF. CDR3 nucleotides: TGTGCCAGCAGTCCGGGGGGGGCCCAAGAGACCCAGTACTTC.

The chain joins TRBV7-2 to TRBJ1-5; no clear D gene. Germline assignment: CDR1 SGHTA and CDR2 FQGNSA. The CDR3 spans 16 residues. The ends were cut back, 1 base at V and 0 bases at J, with 10 bases in the middle. The CDR3 region is CASSLVGGYSNQPQHF. The CDR3 DNA follows: TGTGCCAGCAGCTTAGTGGGAGGATATAGCAATCAGCCCCAGCATTTT.

The CDR3 nucleotides are TGTGCCAGCAGTGTAACAGGGAATCTTGGCAATCAGCCCCAGCATTTT. Protein product: CASSVTGNLGNQPQHF. The chain is built from TRBV6-1 and TRBJ1-5; D is possibly TRBD1 (6 bases). Germline CDR1 and CDR2: MNHNS and SASEGT. The CDR3 spans 16 residues. Trimming left V 4 bases short and J 2 bases short, with 15 bases between.

CDR3 coding DNA: TGTGCCACCAGCAGCCAGCGATCGGCTTTTAATGAAAAACTGTTTTTT. It specifies CATSSQRSAFNEKLFF. The rearrangement links TRBV15 to TRBJ1-4; no clear D gene. V was trimmed by 3 bases and J by 4 bases, leaving 15 bases between them. The germline gives CDR1 LNHNV, CDR2 YYDKDF (reference sequence). The CDR3 is made up of 16 amino acids.

The DNA for the CDR3 is TGTGCCAGCACCCCCCCCGACTATGGCTACACCTTC. As protein: CASTPPDYGYTF. The chain recombines TRBV7-9 with TRBJ1-2; D remains unclear. Germline V lookup: CDR1 SEHNR, CDR2 FQNEAQ (reference sequence). CDR3 length equals 12 residues. Trimming pared 7 bases from V and 3 bases from J, leaving 9 bases between.

CDR3 in amino acids: CASSFRDSYNSPLHF. CDR3 DNA: TGTGCCAGCAGCTTCCGGGACAGTTATAATTCACCCCTCCACTTT. The gene calls are TRBV5-5 and TRBJ1-6; 7 bases agree with TRBD1. With V trimmed by 2 bases and J by 4 bases, 3 bases remained unmatched. This CDR3 has 15 residues. Germline V gene data show CDR1 as SGHKS and CDR2 as YYEKEE (reference sequence).

This chain links TRBV9 with TRBJ2-2, with 7 bases that match TRBD2. Looked up from germline, CDR1 is SGDLS and CDR2 is YYNGEE. The junction had 3 bases not matched to a gene; V was cut back by 0 bases and J by 7 bases. The CDR3 covers 14 residues. For the CDR3, the DNA is TGTGCCAGCAGCGTAGCCGGGGAGGGCGGGGAGCTGTTTTTT. Its translation: CASSVAGEGGELFF. The whole variable domain, remainder taken from reference TRBV9 and TRBJ2-2, is DSGVTQTPKHLITATGQRVTLRCSPRSGDLSVYWYQQSLDQGLQFLIQYYNGEERAKGNILERFSAQQFPDLHSELNLSSLELGDSALYFCASSVAGEGGELFFGEGSRLTVL.

The J gene is TRBJ2-7, the V gene TRBV28; 7 bases agree with TRBD1. The J segment lost 0 bases and the V segment lost 3 bases, leaving 11 bases of the junction unmatched. CDR1 is MDHEN, CDR2 SYDVKM, per germline. There are 17 residues in the CDR3. The CDR3 is CASSLARLRDSSYEQYF. The CDR3 coding sequence is TGTGCCAGCAGTTTGGCCCGCCTTCGGGACAGCTCCTACGAGCAGTACTTC.

J is TRBJ2-6 and V is TRBV9; the D is unclear. The CDR3 length is 14 residues. Germline CDR1 and CDR2: SGDLS and YYNGEE. V gave up 5 bases and J gave up 2 bases, with 8 bases separating them. CDR3 coding DNA: TGTGCCAGCAGGTCGGGTCCTGGGGCCAACGTCCTGACTTTC. It specifies CASRSGPGANVLTF.

The CDR3 bases are TGCGCCAGCAGCCTTACAGGGCACACTGAAGCTTTCTTT. Translation gives CASSLTGHTEAFF. V usage is TRBV4-3 and J usage is TRBJ1-1; D possibly corresponds to TRBD1 (6 bases). Germline CDR1 LGHNA, CDR2 YSLEER. The CDR3 is made up of 13 amino acids. V gave up 4 bases and J gave up 3 bases, with 9 bases separating them.

This chain joins TRBV6-6 and TRBJ2-7; TRBD1 is a possible D gene (6 bases). V lost 6 bases, J lost 4 bases, and 13 bases lay in between. CDR1 is MNHNY, CDR2 SVGAGI, per germline (reference sequence). The CDR3 loop spans 13 amino acids. CDR3 protein: CASSRQDQYEQYF. The DNA of the CDR3 is TGTGCCAGCAGCCGACAGGACCAATACGAGCAGTACTTC.

The chain couples TRBV5-4 to TRBJ2-6; D unresolved. In germline, CDR1 is SGHNT, CDR2 YYREEE (reference sequence). The V end lost 9 bases, the J end lost 3 bases, and 7 bases lay between the germline ends. This CDR3 is 12 amino acids long. In DNA, the CDR3 is TGTGCCACCCGTTATGGGGCCAACGTCCTGACTTTC. This sequence encodes CATRYGANVLTF.

CDR3 protein: CASRSPASSGNTIYF. The CDR3 DNA is TGTGCCAGCAGGTCACCCGCCAGCTCTGGAAACACCATATATTTT. This chain connects TRBV28 to TRBJ1-3, with D unclear. The CDR3 has 15 amino acids. With 6 bases removed from V and 0 bases from J, the gap between germline ends came to 12 bases. Germline CDR1 reads MDHEN; CDR2 reads SYDVKM.

The chain uses TRBV19 and TRBJ1-2; D gene uncertain. V was pared by 10 bases and J by 4 bases, with 16 bases between. Germline-derived CDR1 and CDR2 are LNHDA and SQIVND (reference sequence). The CDR3 has 13 residues. DNA for the CDR3: TGTGCCATCGGTTCCGGGATTCGCTATGGCTACACCTTC. Translated, it gives CAIGSGIRYGYTF.

This chain uses TRBV7-8 with TRBJ2-5, with D possibly being TRBD2 (5 bases). Trimming removed 1 base from V and 2 bases from J, with 20 bases in between. CDR3 length equals 18 residues. The germline V gene encodes CDR1 SGHVS and CDR2 FQNEAQ. This CDR3 is CASSLGASSPGTQETQYF. The DNA of the CDR3 is TGTGCCAGCAGCTTAGGCGCTTCTAGCCCAGGTACTCAAGAGACCCAGTACTTC.

This chain joins TRBV7-2 and TRBJ1-4; D is perhaps TRBD1 (5 bases). V was clipped by 3 bases and J by 3 bases, with 11 bases between them. Per the germline V gene, CDR1 is SGHTA and CDR2 is FQGNSA. The CDR3 loop spans 15 amino acids. This CDR3 reads CASSLLKGANEKLFF. The CDR3 region has the DNA TGTGCCAGCAGCTTGTTAAAAGGGGCTAATGAAAAACTGTTTTTT.

The rearrangement links TRBV11-2 to TRBJ2-5; maybe TRBD2 (6 bases). V was trimmed by 5 bases and J by 5 bases, leaving 6 bases between them. Germline-derived CDR1 and CDR2 are SGHAT and FQNNGV. CDR3 length: 11 amino acids. The CDR3 loop is CASSGGETQYF. Here the CDR3 DNA reads TGTGCCAGCAGCGGAGGGGAGACCCAGTACTTC. Supplemented by reference TRBV11-2 and TRBJ2-5, the full variable domain reads EAGVAQSPRYKIIEKRQSVAFWCNPISGHATLYWYQQILGQGPKLLIQFQNNGVVDDSQLPKDRFSAERLKGVDSTLKIQPAKLEDSAVYLCASSGGETQYFGPGTRLLVL.

The chain combines TRBV6-6 with TRBJ1-5; possibly TRBD1 for D (6 bases). The CDR3 length is 15 residues. The ends were cut back, 3 bases at V and 6 bases at J, with 15 bases in the middle. The germline V gene encodes CDR1 MNHNY and CDR2 SVGAGI (reference sequence). DNA for the CDR3: TGTGCCAGCAGTTATGGGGGGGGCAGGGGTCAGCCCCAGCATTTT. The encoded protein is CASSYGGGRGQPQHF.

V gene TRBV6-6 combines with J gene TRBJ2-1, with 7 nucleotides matching TRBD1. J lost 6 bases, V lost 2 bases, and 7 bases had no gene match. CDR3 length: 15 amino acids. From germline, CDR1 is MNHNY and CDR2 SVGAGI (reference sequence). CDR3 DNA sequence: TGTGCCAGCAGTTACCAAAGACAGGGATCCAATGAGCAGTTCTTC. The encoded protein is CASSYQRQGSNEQFF.

The J gene is TRBJ2-5, the V gene TRBV2; TRBD2 agrees at 10 bases. The V gene's germline CDR1 is SNHLY and CDR2 FYNNEI. This CDR3 region has 15 residues. J gave up 4 bases and V 6 bases, and 8 bases lay outside the gene matches. CDR3: CASRASGGYRETQYF. The CDR3 DNA is TGTGCCAGCAGGGCTAGCGGGGGTTACCGAGAGACCCAGTACTTC.

The chain carries TRBV28 and TRBJ2-6; D might be TRBD1 (6 bases). Trimming shortened V by 6 bases and J by 2 bases, and 17 bases separated the two germline ends. The CDR3 length is 17 residues. CDR1 MDHEN and CDR2 SYDVKM come from the germline V gene. The chain's CDR3 is CASSSSAQGPGANVLTF. The CDR3 bases are TGTGCCAGCAGCTCTTCCGCACAGGGCCCTGGGGCCAACGTCCTGACTTTC.

The chain employs TRBV6-5 and TRBJ2-5; 8 nucleotides match TRBD2. The CDR3 runs to 14 residues. The germline V gene encodes CDR1 MNHEY and CDR2 SVGAGI. The trim removed 4 bases at V and 5 bases at J, leaving 6 bases unmatched. CDR3 bases: TGTGCCAGCAGTTCCGGACTAGCTTTGGAGACCCAGTACTTC. Translating gives CASSSGLALETQYF.

This chain joins TRBV18 and TRBJ1-1; 7 bases are shared with TRBD1. The CDR3 extends over 13 amino acids. J was trimmed by 8 bases and V by 3 bases; bases with no gene match: 6. Germline CDR1 and CDR2: KGHSH and LQKENI. The DNA of the CDR3 is TGTGCCAGCTCACCGGGACAGCAGAACGAAGCTTTCTTT. Translation: CASSPGQQNEAFF.

J is TRBJ1-2 and V is TRBV7-3, with a tentative D call TRBD1 (6 bases). The CDR3 spans 16 residues. Trimming took off 5 bases at V and 4 bases at J, with 20 bases between the two ends. Looked up from germline, CDR1 is SGHTA and CDR2 is FQGTGA. The CDR3: CASSRAPQGYGYGYTF. The CDR3 DNA is TGTGCCAGCAGCCGGGCCCCACAGGGCTACGGCTATGGCTACACCTTC.

This chain joins TRBV10-3 and TRBJ1-5, with 7 bases fitting TRBD1. The end of the DNA is better explained by TRBJ2-3, so the J call may be wrong. The CDR3 totals 15 residues. From germline, CDR1 is ENHRY and CDR2 SYGVKD. This chain's CDR3 is CAIREQGISNQPQYF. DNA of the CDR3: TGTGCCATCAGAGAACAGGGGATTAGCAATCAGCCCCAGTATTTT.

This rearrangement joins TRBV7-2 to TRBJ1-1, with TRBD1 matching 8 bases. The CDR3 contains 14 residues. Losses at the gene ends were 4 bases for V and 1 base for J; bases not matched to a gene: 2. Germline CDR1 and CDR2: SGHTA and FQGNSA. CDR3 coding DNA: TGTGCCAGCAGCTCCGGGACAGGGAACACTGAAGCTTTCTTT. Translating gives CASSSGTGNTEAFF.